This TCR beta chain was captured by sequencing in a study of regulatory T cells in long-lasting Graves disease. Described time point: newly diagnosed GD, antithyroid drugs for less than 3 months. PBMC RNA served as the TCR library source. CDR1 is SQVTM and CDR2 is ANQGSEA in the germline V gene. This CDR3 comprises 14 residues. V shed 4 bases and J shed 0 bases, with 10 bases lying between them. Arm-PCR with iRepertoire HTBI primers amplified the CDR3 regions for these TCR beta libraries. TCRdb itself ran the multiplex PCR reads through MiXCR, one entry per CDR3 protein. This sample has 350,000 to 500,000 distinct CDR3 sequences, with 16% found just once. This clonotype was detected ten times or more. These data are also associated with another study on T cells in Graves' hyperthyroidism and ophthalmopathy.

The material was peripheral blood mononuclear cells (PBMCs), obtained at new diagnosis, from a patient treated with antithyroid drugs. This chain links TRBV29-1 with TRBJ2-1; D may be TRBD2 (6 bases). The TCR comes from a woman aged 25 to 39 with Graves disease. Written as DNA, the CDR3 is TGCAGCGTTGCCTTCGGGAGCTCCTACAATGAGCAGTTCTTC. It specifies CSVAFGSSYNEQFF.